Listed below are T cell receptor beta chains from one sample, sequenced in a study of shared clonotypes between healthy human individuals. TCRdb keeps only in-frame clones here, not all; method: immunoSEQ multiplex PCR. The repertoire consists of 2 million to 2.5 million clones, with about 93% occurring once and the leading ten covering 1.5% to 2%. The sequenced sample was naive CD8+ T cells from PBMCs. The receptors were sampled from a man aged 18 to 29 in good health. Some clones in this sample may be carry-over from other donors' samples. Each CDR3 is given with its conserved first and last residue. D genes are given only for firm matches. The size field is filled for only some rows; it gives once, few, many or a size class.

len	d_gene	abundance	j_gene	v_gene	CDR3nt	CDR3aa
15	-	-	TRBJ1-1	TRBV10-2	TGCGCCAGCAGTCCCGCTGGCCCTGTGAACACTGAAGCTTTCTTT	CASSPAGPVNTEAFF
11	-	-	TRBJ1-2	TRBV29-1	TGCAGCGTTGAACTCGACTATGGCTACACCTTC	CSVELDYGYTF
15	-	-	TRBJ1-1	TRBV25-1	TGTGCCAGCGAGGGCTTAGGACAGAGGAACACTGAAGCTTTCTTT	CASEGLGQRNTEAFF
15	TRBD2	-	TRBJ2-7	TRBV7-9	TGTGCCAGCAGCTCCACTAGCGGTAGCTCCTACGAGCAGTACTTC	CASSSTSGSSYEQYF
13	-	-	TRBJ2-5	TRBV7-9	TGTGCCAGCAGCTTACAAGTCTCAGAGACCCAGTACTTC	CASSLQVSETQYF
15	TRBD2	-	TRBJ2-3	TRBV9	TGTGCCAGCAGCGAGACTAGCGGCCTCACAGATACGCAGTATTTT	CASSETSGLTDTQYF
13	TRBD2	-	TRBJ2-7	TRBV13	TGTGCCAGCAGCTTGGAAAATACTAGCGAGCGCACCTTC	CASSLENTSERTF
12	-	few	TRBJ1-1	TRBV11-2	TGTGCCAGCAGAGGGGGGAACACTGAAGCTTTCTTT	CASRGGNTEAFF
14	-	-	TRBJ2-5	TRBV7-8	TGTGCCAGCAGCGTACGCAGGGATCAAGAGACCCAGTACTTC	CASSVRRDQETQYF
14	TRBD1	once	TRBJ2-1	TRBV6-1	TGTGCCAGCAGCCCGACAGGGCCGGGAAATGAGCAGTTCTTC	CASSPTGPGNEQFF
19	TRBD2	-	TRBJ2-2	TRBV29-1	TGCAGCGTTGAAGATGGCCCGGGGGGGCTAACGAGGAACACCGGGGAGCTGTTTTTT	CSVEDGPGGLTRNTGELFF
16	TRBD2	-	TRBJ2-1	TRBV18	TGTGCCAGCTCATCGAGGACTAGCGGGAGCCACAATGAGCAGTTCTTC	CASSSRTSGSHNEQFF
16	-	-	TRBJ2-1	TRBV27	TGTGCCAGCAGTTTATCTGCCGGGAGCTCCTACAATGAGCAGTTCTTC	CASSLSAGSSYNEQFF
17	-	-	TRBJ2-5	TRBV28	TGTGCCAGCGAGGACCAGCTAAGAGACGTCAACCAAGAGACCCAGTACTTC	CASEDQLRDVNQETQYF
13	-	-	TRBJ2-7	TRBV6-1	TGTGCCAGCAGTGGAGGGGGGTTCTACGAGCAGTACTTC	CASSGGGFYEQYF
12	-	-	TRBJ2-1	TRBV9	TGTGCCAGCAGCGCTTCCCTGCATGAGCAGTTCTTC	CASSASLHEQFF
13	-	few	TRBJ1-5	TRBV19	TGTGCCAGTAGGCTAACCCTAAATCAGCCCCAGCATTTT	CASRLTLNQPQHF
14	-	-	TRBJ1-2	TRBV2	TGTGCCAGCAGTCCACAGGAGATCTACTATGGCTACACCTTC	CASSPQEIYYGYTF
13	TRBD1	-	TRBJ1-1	TRBV10-2	TGCGCCAGCGAGACAGGGGGCCTCAAAGAAGCTTTCTTT	CASETGGLKEAFF
14	TRBD1	once	TRBJ2-7	TRBV28	TGTGCCAGCGGGTCACAGGGGTTCTCCTACGAGCAGTACTTC	CASGSQGFSYEQYF
13	-	-	TRBJ2-7	TRBV5-6	TGTGCCAGCAGCCTCGGACCCGGCTACGAGCAGTACTTC	CASSLGPGYEQYF
14	-	-	TRBJ2-5	TRBV5-4	TGTGCCAGCAGCCAAGTCCCCCCCCAAGAGACCCAGTACTTC	CASSQVPPQETQYF
15	-	-	TRBJ2-1	TRBV9	TGTGCCAGCAGCGTAGGACGGTCGGGGTACAATGAGCAGTTCTTC	CASSVGRSGYNEQFF
15	-	-	TRBJ2-3	TRBV28	TGTGCCAGCAGTTGGCGGGGGACAACCACAGATACGCAGTATTTT	CASSWRGTTTDTQYF
14	-	-	TRBJ2-7	TRBV7-9	TGTGCCAGCAGCACCCCGGCCCGGCTCTACGAGCAGTACTTC	CASSTPARLYEQYF
14	-	-	TRBJ2-2	TRBV9	TGTGCCAGCAGCGTAGGAGGGGGTGCCGGGGAGCTGTTTTTT	CASSVGGGAGELFF
15	-	-	TRBJ2-7	TRBV7-3	TGTGCCAGCAGCCCCTTTGGAGGGGGAAGTTGGGAGCAGTACTTC	CASSPFGGGSWEQYF
15	TRBD1	-	TRBJ2-3	TRBV4-1	TGCGCCAGCAGCCACCGGGACAGGGACACAGATACGCAGTATTTT	CASSHRDRDTDTQYF
14	-	few	TRBJ1-4	TRBV9	TGTGCCAGCAGCGTGGAAGGACGGGCAGAAAAACTGTTTTTT	CASSVEGRAEKLFF
11	-	-	TRBJ2-7	TRBV28	TGTGCCAGCAGGAGGGACGCTGAGCAGTACTTC	CASRRDAEQYF
14	-	-	TRBJ1-1	TRBV27	TGTGCCAGCAGTTTAATCGGGGGGTCAAGTGAAGCTTTCTTT	CASSLIGGSSEAFF
14	TRBD1	-	TRBJ2-5	TRBV5-6	TGTGCCAGCAGCATTGGACAGGGCCCAGAGACCCAGTACTTC	CASSIGQGPETQYF
13	TRBD2	-	TRBJ2-7	TRBV6-5	TGTGCCAGCAGGGTAGCGGGAGAAGGCGAGCAGTACTTC	CASRVAGEGEQYF
14	-	once	TRBJ2-7	TRBV11-2	TGTGCCAGCAACCACCGGGACGGCACCTACGAGCAGTACTTC	CASNHRDGTYEQYF
16	TRBD1	-	TRBJ2-1	TRBV19	TGTGCCAGTAGTATAGCACAGGGGGCCTCCTACAATGAGCAGTTCTTC	CASSIAQGASYNEQFF
16	-	-	TRBJ2-1	TRBV9	TGTGCCAGCAGCGTATTATTATATGCGGGGGCAAATGAGCAGTTCTTC	CASSVLLYAGANEQFF
12	-	-	TRBJ1-2	TRBV4-1	TGCGCCAGCAGCCAAGATTCGCCCGGCTACACCTTC	CASSQDSPGYTF
15	-	-	TRBJ2-5	TRBV30	TGTGCCTGGAGTGTCAGGGTCTGGGAGGAAGAGACCCAGTACTTC	CAWSVRVWEEETQYF
16	TRBD1	-	TRBJ2-1	TRBV11-2	TGTGCCAGCAGCCCACCGTTTGACAGGGGCTACAATGAGCAGTTCTTC	CASSPPFDRGYNEQFF
15	-	once	TRBJ2-3	TRBV5-4	TGTGCCAGCAGCTTGGAGTGGGATCGGCCAGATACGCAGTATTTT	CASSLEWDRPDTQYF
14	-	-	TRBJ1-1	TRBV6-1	TGTGCCAGCCAAGAGGACAGCTCTTTCACTGAAGCTTTCTTT	CASQEDSSFTEAFF
11	-	-	TRBJ1-1	TRBV11-2	TGTGCCAGCAGCTTAGGTGCTGAAGCTTTCTTT	CASSLGAEAFF
15	-	-	TRBJ2-3	TRBV16	TGTGCCAGCAGCCAATCGAGGCTAGTATCAGATACGCAGTATTTT	CASSQSRLVSDTQYF
14	-	-	TRBJ1-2	TRBV14	TGTGCCAGCAGCCCTCACAGAACAATTTATGGCTACACCTTC	CASSPHRTIYGYTF
13	-	-	TRBJ1-4	TRBV7-9	TGTGCCAGCAGCTCCCCGTGGGATCAAAAACTGTTTTTT	CASSSPWDQKLFF
14	-	-	TRBJ2-1	TRBV27	TGTGCCAGCAGTCCGCGGACTGCTTACAATGAGCAGTTCTTC	CASSPRTAYNEQFF
16	-	-	TRBJ2-2	TRBV7-9	TGTGCCAGCAGCTTAGAAGGTATACGGAGAGGCGGGGAGCTGTTTTTT	CASSLEGIRRGGELFF
12	-	-	TRBJ2-1	TRBV28	TGTGCCAGCAGTCCCCTGACGGGAACAGTGTTCTTC	CASSPLTGTVFF
13	-	once	TRBJ2-7	TRBV28	TGTGCCAGCAGCCCGGGACACCCCTACGAGCAGTACTTC	CASSPGHPYEQYF
17	TRBD2	-	TRBJ2-3	TRBV5-6	TGTGCCAGCAGCTCTAGGACTAGCGGGAGTTTACGAGATACGCAGTATTTT	CASSSRTSGSLRDTQYF
13	-	-	TRBJ2-1	TRBV16	TGTGCCAGCAGCCAAGGACTATACAATGAGCAGTTCTTC	CASSQGLYNEQFF
15	-	-	TRBJ2-4	TRBV15	TGTGCCACCAGCAGAGATCTTGGAGCCAAAAACATTCAGTACTTC	CATSRDLGAKNIQYF
14	-	-	TRBJ2-7	TRBV6-1	TGTGCCAGCAGTAAGACGACAGAGTCCTACGAGCAGTACTTC	CASSKTTESYEQYF